This passage covers 23 T cell receptor beta chains from one sample sequenced in a study of T-cell reconstitution after alpha-beta-depleted transplantation in children. Unique molecular identifiers were used to barcode this TCRbeta library. TCRdb passed the PCR reads through MiXCR, listing each CDR3 protein once. There are a few hundred thousand distinct CDR3 sequences in the sample; roughly 17% occur only once, and around 30% lies in the top ten. Sequences were derived from PBMCs, mostly from graft donor cells, sampled 360 days after TCRalphabeta/CD19-depleted stem cell transplant. These receptors were obtained from a boy in the first two years of life who had a stem cell transplant for Wiskott-Aldrich syndrome, so the T cells may come from the graft donor.

The V call is TRBV3-1, the J call TRBJ2-1; D is unclear. Per germline, CDR1 LGHDT and CDR2 YNNKEL (reference sequence). The V gene lost 1 base and the J gene lost 0 bases, with 13 bases spanning the gap. The CDR3 spans 17 residues. CDR3 nucleotides: TGTGCCAGCAGCCAAGTCCCTTTCACGAGCTCCTACAATGAGCAGTTCTTC. This gives the protein CASSQVPFTSSYNEQFF.

This clonotype has only a few counts. The chain is built from TRBV9 and TRBJ2-3; TRBD2 aligns across 9 bases. Trimming removed 3 bases from V and 0 bases from J; junction bases left unmatched: 5. The CDR3 has 16 residues. Germline loops: CDR1 SGDLS, CDR2 YYNGEE. The chain's CDR3 is CASSGRLADSTDTQYF. The CDR3 coding sequence is TGTGCCAGCAGCGGACGACTAGCGGATAGCACAGATACGCAGTATTTT.

This clonotype was detected a few times. The V and J genes are TRBV20-1 and TRBJ2-3, with 8 bases lining up with TRBD1. This CDR3 has 12 amino acids. The V segment lost 2 bases and the J segment 13 bases; nucleotides outside the gene matches: 8. Looked up from germline, CDR1 is DFQATT and CDR2 is SNEGSKA (reference sequence). The CDR3 spells CSARSRGQEKYF. Written as DNA, the CDR3 is TGCAGTGCTAGATCTCGGGGACAGGAGAAGTATTTT.

There are a few counts of this clonotype. V usage is TRBV7-8 and J usage is TRBJ1-3, with a possible D match to TRBD1 (6 bases). Germline-derived CDR1 and CDR2 are SGHVS and FQNEAQ. V dropped 4 bases and J dropped 10 bases, with 14 bases sitting between them. The CDR3 sequence is 13 residues long. As DNA, the CDR3 is TGTGCCAGCAGCTCCGACAGGTTGTCTACCATATATTTT. It is translated as CASSSDRLSTIYF.

The chain uses TRBV20-1 and TRBJ2-2; 11 bases line up with TRBD2. The CDR3 is made up of 14 amino acids. Germline-derived CDR1 and CDR2 are DFQATT and SNEGSKA (reference sequence). The ends lost 6 bases at V and 6 bases at J; junction bases unmatched: 6. The CDR3 DNA reads TGCAGTGCCAGATTAGCGGGAGGGGCCGGGGAGCTGTTTTTT. It is translated as CSARLAGGAGELFF.

The gene calls are TRBV12-3 or TRBV12-4 and TRBJ1-2; D is undetermined. V was trimmed by 3 bases and J by 6 bases, leaving 14 bases between them. There are 14 residues in the CDR3. As DNA, the CDR3 is TGTGCCAGCAGTTTTTCGAGAGGGAGGCATGGCTACACCTTC. Translating it yields CASSFSRGRHGYTF.

This clonotype was observed a handful of times. J is TRBJ1-4 and V is TRBV4-1; D unresolved. Between the trimmed V and J ends, which lost 0 bases and 7 bases, there was a span of 15 bases. Germline V CDR1 and CDR2: MGHRA, YSYEKL. The CDR3 is 16 amino acids. As DNA, the CDR3 is TGCGCCAGCAGCCAAGAAGGTTGGGGAGGTTTTGAAAAACTGTTTTTT. This sequence encodes CASSQEGWGGFEKLFF.

There are a few counts of this clonotype. The chain combines TRBV7-2 with TRBJ1-4; 8 bases are a match to TRBD1. Germline V gene data show CDR1 as SGHTA and CDR2 as FQGNSA. This CDR3 contains 15 residues. The ends lost 1 base at V and 5 bases at J; junction bases unmatched: 3. The CDR3 region is CASSLGGTGNEKLFF. CDR3 DNA sequence: TGTGCCAGCAGCTTAGGTGGGACAGGAAATGAAAAACTGTTTTTT.

This clonotype was detected only a few times. The gene calls are TRBV11-2 and TRBJ2-1; 13 nucleotides agree with TRBD2. With V trimmed by 4 bases and J by 7 bases, 7 bases remained unmatched. Germline V gene lookup returns CDR1 SGHAT and CDR2 FQNNGV. This CDR3 spans 16 amino acids. CDR3 protein: CASSSRTSGGANEQFF. The CDR3 nucleotides read TGTGCCAGCAGCTCCCGAACTAGCGGGGGGGCAAATGAGCAGTTCTTC.

In this sample, this clonotype turned up a few times. The chain is built from TRBV4-2 and TRBJ2-5; 11 bases match TRBD2. Germline assignment: CDR1 LGHNA and CDR2 YNFKEQ. The CDR3 has 20 residues. V shed 0 bases, J shed 6 bases, and the junction held 18 bases outside the gene matches. CDR3 loop: CASSQEPRYLAGGAAKTQYF. CDR3 DNA sequence: TGTGCCAGCAGCCAAGAGCCCCGTTATTTAGCGGGGGGGGCCGCGAAGACCCAGTACTTC.

This chain joins TRBV6-5 and TRBJ1-5; weak D call: TRBD1 (5 bases). Germline V lookup: CDR1 MNHEY, CDR2 SVGAGI. The CDR3 covers 14 residues. V was pared by 2 bases and J by 2 bases, with 7 bases between. CDR3 DNA sequence: TGTGCCAGCAGTTACGCCAGGGGCAATCAGCCCCAGCATTTT. Translating it yields CASSYARGNQPQHF.

This clonotype was observed a handful of times. The gene calls are TRBV12-3 or TRBV12-4 and TRBJ2-5; 7 positions agree with TRBD2. The CDR3 contains 14 residues. V lost 3 bases, J lost 9 bases, and 10 bases stayed unmatched. The CDR3 DNA follows: TGTGCCAGCAGTTTGGCCGGGAGGACGAGAGCCCAGTACTTC. Translation: CASSLAGRTRAQYF.

This clonotype showed up just a few times. This chain joins TRBV7-9 and TRBJ1-5; 9 bases agree with TRBD1. In germline, CDR1 is SEHNR, CDR2 FQNEAQ (reference sequence). J was trimmed by 4 bases and V by 4 bases; bases with no gene match: 5. The CDR3 totals 15 residues. CDR3 DNA sequence: TGTGCCAGCAGCTCTATAGGACAGGGGAATCAGCCCCAGCATTTT. It is translated as CASSSIGQGNQPQHF.

The chain has TRBV24-1 and TRBJ2-7, with D tentatively TRBD1 or TRBD2 (5 bases each). The germline V gene has CDR1 KGHDR and CDR2 SFDVKD. The CDR3 is made up of 14 amino acids. V lost 6 bases and J lost 0, with 11 bases in between. For the CDR3, the DNA is TGTGCCACCAGTAGGGGACCGGCCTCCTACGAGCAGTACTTC. Residues: CATSRGPASYEQYF.

The chain carries TRBV5-1 and TRBJ2-2; the match to TRBD2 covers 8 bases. V shed 4 bases, J shed 6 bases, and the junction held 8 bases outside the gene matches. Germline CDR1 and CDR2: SGHRS and YFSETQ. This CDR3 has 15 residues. The CDR3 reads CASSLPPGLAGELFF. CDR3 sequence (DNA): TGCGCCAGCAGCCTACCTCCGGGACTAGCCGGGGAGCTGTTTTTT.

The chain combines TRBV27 with TRBJ2-7; 9 nucleotides line up with TRBD1. The J segment lost 2 bases and the V segment lost 1 base, leaving 3 bases of the junction unmatched. Germline V lookup: CDR1 MNHEY, CDR2 SMNVEV (reference sequence). The CDR3 loop spans 15 amino acids. The DNA of the CDR3 is TGTGCCAGCAGTTTATTGGGACAGGGAACCTACGAGCAGTACTTC. It is translated as CASSLLGQGTYEQYF.

The chain joins TRBV7-8 to TRBJ2-1; D remains unclear. Per germline, CDR1 SGHVS and CDR2 FQNEAQ. V lost 5 bases and J lost 2, with 13 bases in between. The CDR3 totals 15 residues. The CDR3 reads CASSARYTPYNEQFF. In DNA form, the CDR3 reads TGTGCCAGCAGCGCCCGTTATACCCCCTACAATGAGCAGTTCTTC. Using reference TRBV7-8 and TRBJ2-1 for the parts outside the CDR3, the full variable domain is GAGVSQSPRYKVAKRGQDVALRCDPISGHVSLFWYQQALGQGPEFLTYFQNEAQLDKSGLPSDRFFAERPEGSVSTLKIQRTQQEDSAVYLCASSARYTPYNEQFFGPGTRLTVL.

On this clonotype: A single base separates this from a much larger clone, so it may be a read error. The rearrangement links TRBV29-1 to TRBJ2-7, with 7 nucleotides matching TRBD2. The CDR3 spans 15 residues. The germline V gene encodes CDR1 SQVTM and CDR2 ANQGSEA. The CDR3 bases are TGCAGCGTCCAAAAGCGGGGCACAAGTGGACACGAGCTGTACTTC. Its protein product is CSVQKRGTSGHELYF.

This clonotype was counted between two and nine times. The chain joins TRBV28 to TRBJ2-2; TRBD2 matches at 8 bases. Looked up from germline, CDR1 is MDHEN and CDR2 is SYDVKM. This CDR3 contains 13 residues. J lost 6 bases, V lost 6 bases, and 3 bases had no gene match. Here the CDR3 DNA reads TGTGCCAGCAGATCGGGGGGGCCCGGGGAGCTGTTTTTT. Its translation is CASRSGGPGELFF. Full variable domain (rest looked up from reference TRBV28 and TRBJ2-2): DVKVTQSSRYLVKRTGEKVFLECVQDMDHENMFWYRQDPGLGLRLIYFSYDVKMKEKGDIPEGYSVSREKKERFSLILESASTNQTSMYLCASRSGGPGELFFGEGSRLTVL.

CDR3 protein: CASSFRGANTEAFF. As DNA, the CDR3 is TGTGCCAGCAGTTTTCGGGGGGCGAACACTGAAGCTTTCTTT. The gene calls are TRBV12-3 or TRBV12-4 and TRBJ1-1; a possible D gene is TRBD1 (6 bases). This CDR3 spans 14 amino acids. V was pared by 3 bases and J by 1 base, with 9 bases between.

This clonotype was counted between two and nine times. The chain carries TRBV10-3 and TRBJ2-6; perhaps D is TRBD1 or TRBD2 (5 bases each). CDR3 length equals 15 residues. Trimming stripped 1 base from V and 6 bases from J, with 10 bases between. Germline V gene lookup returns CDR1 ENHRY and CDR2 SYGVKD. DNA for the CDR3: TGTGCCATCAGTGAGTTGGGACCTCTGGCCAACGTCCTGACTTTC. Translated, it gives CAISELGPLANVLTF.

There are a few counts of this clonotype. CDR3 amino acids: CASSLADRDSDEQFF. The DNA for the CDR3 is TGTGCCAGCAGTTTAGCAGACCGGGACTCCGATGAGCAGTTCTTC. V and J are TRBV12-3 or TRBV12-4 and TRBJ2-1; a weak D match, TRBD2 (6 bases). The CDR3 length is 15 residues. V was shortened by 0 bases and J by 8 bases, with 14 bases between the two germline ends.

The J gene is TRBJ2-7, the V gene TRBV6-2 or TRBV6-3; D not certain. V was shortened by 2 bases and J by 8 bases, with 10 bases between the two germline ends. CDR1 is MNHEY and CDR2 is SVGEGT in the germline V gene. The CDR3 covers 12 residues. The CDR3 protein is CASSYPRFKQYF. DNA for the CDR3: TGTGCCAGCAGTTACCCACGGTTTAAGCAGTACTTC.